The 9 T cell receptor beta chains presented below share a single source sample, sequenced in a study of blood T cell repertoires in COVID-19. Measured with immunoSEQ multiplex PCR; TCRdb has only the in-frame clones, and not every one. This table has about 45,000 clones, about 92% appearing once. Sequenced sample: peripheral blood. The source of these receptors is a man between 65 and 80 years old with active COVID-19.

The J gene is TRBJ1-2, the V gene TRBV25-1; TRBD1 might be the D (6 bases). The CDR3 covers 15 residues. V lost 4 bases and J 8 bases, leaving 20 bases between the germline ends. Germline CDR1 reads MGHDK; CDR2 reads SYGVNS. CDR3 protein: CASSARGRGNEGYTF. CDR3 nucleotide sequence: TGTGCCAGCAGTGCAAGGGGGAGGGGCAATGAGGGCTACACCTTC.

V gene TRBV28 combines with J gene TRBJ2-5, with D unresolved. With 4 bases removed from V and 9 bases from J, the gap between germline ends came to 9 bases. The CDR3 sequence is 11 residues long. Germline V gene lookup returns CDR1 MDHEN and CDR2 SYDVKM. CDR3 nucleotide sequence: TGTGCCAGCAGTTCCCGTTCGGCCCAGTACTTC. Translated, it gives CASSSRSAQYF.

V usage is TRBV29-1 and J usage is TRBJ2-3; 11 bases match TRBD2. Germline loops: CDR1 SQVTM, CDR2 ANQGSEA. V was clipped by 2 bases and J by 2 bases; unmatched bases: 3. The CDR3 has 15 amino acids. Written as DNA, the CDR3 is TGCAGCGTTGAAATAGCGGGAGGGACCACAGATACGCAGTATTTT. Amino acid sequence: CSVEIAGGTTDTQYF.

This clone was recorded a few times. The chain employs TRBV19 and TRBJ2-1; D remains unclear. V gave up 3 bases and J gave up 5 bases, with 11 bases separating them. The CDR3 contains 14 residues. Germline V gene lookup returns CDR1 LNHDA and CDR2 SQIVND (reference sequence). CDR3 amino acids: CASSIINSNNEQFF. The DNA for the CDR3 is TGTGCCAGTAGTATCATTAACAGCAACAATGAGCAGTTCTTC.

This clone came up a few times. This sequence joins TRBV4-1 and TRBJ2-7, with D maybe TRBD2 (5 bases). The V and J ends lost 0 bases and 4 bases respectively, with 16 bases between them. The CDR3 loop spans 16 amino acids. The germline gives CDR1 MGHRA, CDR2 YSYEKL. The CDR3 DNA follows: TGCGCCAGCAGCCAAGATCGGATCACGGACTTGTACGAGCAGTACTTC. Encoded protein: CASSQDRITDLYEQYF.

About this clone: Compared with germline, one end of the junction differs, possibly owing to a read error. Other nucleotide sequences from this sample produce the same CDR3. Written as DNA, the CDR3 is TGTGCCAGTAGCTGGTTATTTCCGCTTAGCTCTGGAAACACCATATATTTT. Its translation is CASSWLFPLSSGNTIYF. This rearrangement joins TRBV7-2 to TRBJ1-3; D is ambiguous. The CDR3 covers 17 residues. Germline CDR1 is SGHTA and CDR2 is FQGNSA. Full variable domain (missing parts from reference TRBV7-2 and TRBJ1-3): GAGVSQSPSNKVTEKGKDVELRCDPISGHTALYWYRQSLGQGLEFLIYFQGNSAPDKSGLPSDRFSAERTGGSVSTLTIQRTQQEDSAVYLCASSWLFPLSSGNTIYFGEGSWLTVV.

The chain carries TRBV28 and TRBJ2-1; 10 nucleotides match TRBD2. The CDR3 length is 19 residues. Trimming cost V 6 bases and J 6 bases; bases outside gene matches: 20. Germline V gene lookup returns CDR1 MDHEN and CDR2 SYDVKM. CDR3 loop: CASSPPPGGSGGGINEQFF. The CDR3 nucleotides read TGTGCCAGCAGCCCCCCGCCCGGGGGCAGCGGGGGGGGGATCAATGAGCAGTTCTTC. Drawing the rest from reference TRBV28 and TRBJ2-1, the complete variable domain is DVKVTQSSRYLVKRTGEKVFLECVQDMDHENMFWYRQDPGLGLRLIYFSYDVKMKEKGDIPEGYSVSREKKERFSLILESASTNQTSMYLCASSPPPGGSGGGINEQFFGPGTRLTVL.

The V and J genes are TRBV5-1 and TRBJ1-1; 7 bases match TRBD1. The CDR3 is made up of 16 amino acids. Per the germline V gene, CDR1 is SGHRS and CDR2 is YFSETQ. V was clipped by 6 bases and J by 0 bases; unmatched bases: 11. The CDR3 spells CASTGDGTALNTEAFF. DNA of the CDR3: TGCGCCAGCACCGGCGACGGGACAGCGTTGAACACTGAAGCTTTCTTT.

The rearrangement joins TRBV5-1 to TRBJ1-1, with D possibly matching TRBD1 (6 bases). From germline, CDR1 is SGHRS and CDR2 YFSETQ. The CDR3 is 15 residues long. The germline V and J ends were trimmed by 4 bases and 1 base, with 14 bases remaining between them. CDR3 DNA: TGCGCCAGCAGCCCCATGGGGGCGGGGAACACTGAAGCTTTCTTT. It specifies CASSPMGAGNTEAFF.